A selection of T cell receptor beta chains follows, all from one sample in a study of Graves' ophthalmopathy and Graves' hyperthyroidism. TCRdb re-analysed the multiplex PCR reads in MiXCR, keeping a single row per CDR3 protein. The sample lists about 700,000 distinct CDR3 sequences; more than 40% were seen once. The sample was peripheral blood. The receptors here all came from an adult man with Graves' ophthalmopathy. Both conserved end residues are trimmed from each CDR3.

12,TRBJ1-6,TRBV6-6,ASSDFWRNSPLH
13,TRBJ1-6,TRBV12-3/TRBV12-4,ASSYRTGVNSPLH
12,TRBJ2-7,TRBV12-3/TRBV12-4,ASTLDPRKLEQY
14,TRBJ1-1,TRBV12-3/TRBV12-4,ASSPGTGSGNTEAF
13,TRBJ2-5,TRBV7-9,ASSRDGGFEETQY
13,TRBJ1-2,TRBV12-3/TRBV12-4,ASGSLPGPWGGYT
16,TRBJ1-1,TRBV19,ASSTPGTRSLMNTEAF
16,TRBJ2-6,TRBV7-9,ASSLGAGTRSWANVLT
14,TRBJ2-7,TRBV2,ASSGPRAGGPDEQY
12,TRBJ2-5,TRBV7-9,ASSTTSGEETQY
12,TRBJ2-5,TRBV7-2,ASSLEAEGETQY
13,TRBJ2-2,TRBV11-2,ASSVGRGSTGELF
14,TRBJ2-7,TRBV20-1,SARRPTGQGRGEQY
13,TRBJ2-2,TRBV12-3/TRBV12-4,ASTDDKANTGELF
14,TRBJ2-2,TRBV5-6,ASSVQMFANTGELF
11,TRBJ1-2,TRBV10-3,ASSPTAPGGYT
12,TRBJ2-2,TRBV7-3,ASIRGDRTGELF
12,TRBJ1-1,TRBV10-3,ASSEMSPTTEAF
15,TRBJ2-7,TRBV9,ASSEAGLAGGNYEQY
12,TRBJ2-5,TRBV6-6,ASRGRVDQETQY
11,TRBJ1-1,TRBV6-5,ASSEGTGTGAF
9,TRBJ2-7,TRBV29-1,SAGTGREQY
12,TRBJ1-1,TRBV30,AWILGGGFTEAF
10,TRBJ1-5,TRBV19,ASTDFAQPQH
13,TRBJ1-1,TRBV12-3/TRBV12-4,ASSLIAGRNTEAF
10,TRBJ1-1,TRBV9,ASSPTDTEAF
14,.,TRBV5-6,ASSLPGASTHYEQY
15,TRBJ1-5,TRBV2,ASSATDSALSNQPQH
12,TRBJ2-7,TRBV10-3,AISRDRASYEQY
13,TRBJ2-7,TRBV11-1,ASSYGHSLSYEQY
14,TRBJ1-3,TRBV9,ASSPESGGAGNTIY
14,TRBJ1-1,TRBV15,ATSRDEWQGNTEAF